These 24 T cell receptor beta chains were all obtained from the same sample, sequenced in a study of blood T cell repertoires in COVID-19. The repertoire was sequenced with immunoSEQ multiplex PCR; TCRdb's copy has only in-frame clones and lacks some. The sample lists approximately 15,000 clones, around 91% occurring once. Sequencing was done on a sample of peripheral blood. The receptors derive from a man aged 60-69 years with active COVID-19.

The chain couples TRBV5-1 to TRBJ2-3; 10 bases are shared with TRBD1. The CDR3 contains 17 residues. J lost 2 bases, V lost 0 bases, and 6 bases had no gene match. Germline assignment: CDR1 SGHRS and CDR2 YFSETQ. Here the CDR3 DNA reads TGCGCCAGCAGCTTGGACCCGACAGGGGGCCTCACAGATACGCAGTATTTT. It encodes CASSLDPTGGLTDTQYF.

V gene TRBV5-4 combines with J gene TRBJ2-5, with D possibly matching TRBD1 (5 bases). The germline CDR1 and CDR2 sequences are SGHNT and YYREEE (reference sequence). Between the trimmed V and J ends, which lost 1 base and 5 bases, there was a span of 15 bases. CDR3 length: 15 amino acids. The CDR3 is CASSLHDSRRETQYF. CDR3 nucleotides: TGTGCCAGCAGCTTGCACGACAGTAGGCGGGAGACCCAGTACTTC.

The chain couples TRBV5-6 to TRBJ2-7; D not certain. This CDR3 has 11 residues. Per germline, CDR1 SGHDT and CDR2 YYEEEE. Trimming pared 3 bases from V and 6 bases from J, leaving 7 bases between. The CDR3, as DNA: TGTGCCAGCAGCTCCTTTCGCGAGCAGTACTTC. Its protein product is CASSSFREQYF.

This clone was found a few times. V is TRBV5-5 and J is TRBJ1-1; D is undetermined. Germline CDR1 and CDR2: SGHKS and YYEKEE (reference sequence). The CDR3 covers 14 residues. The germline V and J ends were trimmed by 4 bases and 1 base, with 11 bases remaining between them. The CDR3, as DNA: TGTGCCAGCAGCCTCCAGACGGGGAACACTGAAGCTTTCTTT. It is translated as CASSLQTGNTEAFF.

The V call is TRBV6-5, the J call TRBJ2-7; 9 nucleotides agree with TRBD1. This CDR3 comprises 14 residues. Germline V gene data show CDR1 as MNHEY and CDR2 as SVGAGI. V was pared by 6 bases and J by 2 bases, with 5 bases of the junction left unmatched. The CDR3 nucleotides read TGTGCCAGCAGAGCTACAGGGGGCCCCTACGAGCAGTACTTC. Encoded protein: CASRATGGPYEQYF.

This chain links TRBV13 with TRBJ1-2; 10 bases align to TRBD1. From germline, CDR1 is PRHDT and CDR2 FYEKMQ (reference sequence). The CDR3 sequence is 16 residues long. V trimming: 5 bases; J trimming: 1 base; junction bases outside the gene matches: 7. The CDR3 loop is CASSDTGTGDNYGYTF. Written as DNA, the CDR3 is TGTGCCAGCAGCGATACCGGGACAGGGGATAACTATGGCTACACCTTC. Filled out from reference TRBV13 and TRBJ1-2, the complete variable domain reads AAGVIQSPRHLIKEKRETATLKCYPIPRHDTVYWYQQGPGQDPQFLISFYEKMQSDKGSIPDRFSAQQFSDYHSELNMSSLELGDSALYFCASSDTGTGDNYGYTFGSGTRLTVV.

In nucleotides, the CDR3 is TGTGCCACCAGCCAGGGGTATGGCTACACCTTC. Its translation: CATSQGYGYTF. The V call is TRBV24-1, the J call TRBJ1-2; a weak D match, TRBD1 (6 bases). The V gene lost 7 bases and the J gene lost 5 bases, with 7 bases spanning the gap. This CDR3 has 11 residues. Germline assignment: CDR1 KGHDR and CDR2 SFDVKD.

The CDR3 DNA is TGTGCCAGCAGTTTATCGTATAACTATGGCTACACCTTC. Its protein is CASSLSYNYGYTF. The rearrangement uses TRBV27 and TRBJ1-2; D is undetermined. Germline values: CDR1 MNHEY, CDR2 SMNVEV (reference sequence). V was cut by 0 bases and J by 1 base, with 3 bases left in between. The CDR3 consists of 13 residues.

This clone came up once. The chain couples TRBV28 to TRBJ1-2; 10 bases agree with TRBD1. Germline lookup yields CDR1 MDHEN and CDR2 SYDVKM. Trimming cost V 5 bases and J 3 bases; bases outside gene matches: 6. The CDR3 is 15 residues long. DNA for the CDR3: TGTGCCAGCAGTCCCTGGACAGGGGGGTACTATGGCTACACCTTC. Protein sequence: CASSPWTGGYYGYTF.

The chain carries TRBV5-1 and TRBJ1-6; 8 nucleotides align to TRBD1. The CDR3 is 14 residues long. Germline V gene lookup returns CDR1 SGHRS and CDR2 YFSETQ. V dropped 2 bases and J dropped 7; count of bases not matched to a gene: 2. CDR3 DNA: TGCGCCAGCAGCTTAGGACAGGGAAATTCACCCCTCCACTTT. Protein sequence: CASSLGQGNSPLHF.

The chain recombines TRBV2 with TRBJ2-1; D might be TRBD1 (5 bases). The CDR3 length is 15 residues. With 4 bases removed from V and 2 bases from J, the gap between germline ends came to 12 bases. Germline CDR1 is SNHLY and CDR2 is FYNNEI. CDR3 sequence reads: CASSGSRGAYNEQFF. CDR3 bases: TGTGCCAGCAGTGGCTCTAGGGGCGCCTACAATGAGCAGTTCTTC.

This chain connects TRBV5-6 to TRBJ2-7, with 9 bases matching TRBD1. Per germline, CDR1 SGHDT and CDR2 YYEEEE. The CDR3 covers 14 residues. The trim removed 3 bases at V and 12 bases at J, leaving 13 bases unmatched. CDR3 amino acids: CASSYRDRELSVYV. CDR3 nucleotides: TGTGCCAGCAGCTACCGGGACAGGGAACTCTCCGTGTACGTC.

V is TRBV5-4 and J is TRBJ1-6, with D possibly being TRBD1 (5 bases). Germline values: CDR1 SGHNT, CDR2 YYREEE (reference sequence). Trimming removed 0 bases from V and 3 bases from J, with 10 bases in between. This CDR3 spans 16 amino acids. In DNA, the CDR3 is TGTGCCAGCAGCTTGGAACAGGACCTCTATAATTCACCCCTCCACTTT. It specifies CASSLEQDLYNSPLHF. Full variable domain (outside the CDR3, taken from reference TRBV5-4 and TRBJ1-6): ETGVTQSPTHLIKTRGQQVTLRCSSQSGHNTVSWYQQALGQGPQFIFQYYREEENGRGNFPPRFSGLQFPNYSSELNVNALELDDSALYLCASSLEQDLYNSPLHFGNGTRLTVT.

This clone has just a few counts. The chain couples TRBV19 to TRBJ1-2, with 7 bases matching TRBD1. V lost 7 bases and J lost 3; bases outside the gene matches: 11. The germline V gene encodes CDR1 LNHDA and CDR2 SQIVND (reference sequence). The CDR3 sequence is 15 residues long. The CDR3 DNA reads as TGTGCCAGTACCTCCGGGACAGCAGAGTACTATGGCTACACCTTC. This encodes CASTSGTAEYYGYTF.

The chain carries TRBV27 and TRBJ1-1, with D maybe TRBD1 (5 bases). V was cut by 6 bases and J by 5 bases, with 19 bases left in between. The CDR3 contains 15 residues. Germline CDR1 and CDR2: MNHEY and SMNVEV (reference sequence). DNA for the CDR3: TGTGCCAGCAGCTCCAACCCCCAGGGCACAACTGAAGCTTTCTTT. Protein product: CASSSNPQGTTEAFF.

This clone came up once. The J gene is TRBJ1-2, the V gene TRBV2; D remains unclear. This CDR3 is 13 amino acids long. V was trimmed by 5 bases and J by 4 bases, leaving 11 bases between them. From germline, CDR1 is SNHLY and CDR2 FYNNEI. As DNA, the CDR3 is TGTGCCAGCAGTAAGGCAGACTCCTATGGCTACACCTTC. Encoded protein: CASSKADSYGYTF.

V usage is TRBV4-1 and J usage is TRBJ1-6, with 9 positions matching TRBD1. The CDR3 has 16 amino acids. Germline CDR1 is MGHRA and CDR2 is YSYEKL. V gave up 0 bases and J gave up 11 bases; unmatched junction bases: 8. CDR3 DNA: TGCGCCAGCAGCCAAGAAGAGGGGACAGGGTATCCACCCCTCCACTTT. Its protein product is CASSQEEGTGYPPLHF.

This chain uses TRBV5-1 with TRBJ2-4; TRBD1 is a possible D gene (6 bases). CDR3 length: 17 residues. V lost 1 base, J lost 1 base, and 15 bases lay in between. Germline V lookup: CDR1 SGHRS, CDR2 YFSETQ. The chain's CDR3 is CASSLPGAGGAKNIQYF. The CDR3 DNA follows: TGCGCCAGCAGCTTGCCAGGGGCTGGCGGGGCCAAAAACATTCAGTACTTC.

This clone was detected a few times. This CDR3 is CASSPRTGKNSQPQHF. The CDR3 DNA is TGTGCCAGCAGCCCTAGGACAGGGAAGAATAGTCAGCCCCAGCATTTT. The V call is TRBV2, the J call TRBJ1-5, with TRBD1 identical over 8 bases. CDR1 is SNHLY, CDR2 FYNNEI, per germline. V dropped 6 bases and J dropped 6; count of bases not matched to a gene: 13. This CDR3 region has 16 residues. Combining the CDR3 with reference TRBV2 and TRBJ1-5 gives the whole variable domain EPEVTQTPSHQVTQMGQEVILRCVPISNHLYFYWYRQILGQKVEFLVSFYNNEISEKSEIFDDQFSVERPDGSNFTLKIRSTKLEDSAMYFCASSPRTGKNSQPQHFGDGTRLSIL.

This clone has only a few counts. Other nucleotide sequences in the sample specify the same CDR3. The chain recombines TRBV27 with TRBJ2-6, with D tentatively TRBD1 (5 bases). Germline V lookup: CDR1 MNHEY, CDR2 SMNVEV (reference sequence). V dropped 5 bases and J dropped 0 bases, with 11 bases sitting between them. The CDR3 covers 16 residues. The CDR3, as DNA: TGTGCCAGCAGTACAGGACGGCTCTCTGGGGCCAACGTCCTGACTTTC. It codes for CASSTGRLSGANVLTF.

This chain links TRBV3-1 (or the pseudogene TRBV3-2) with TRBJ1-5, with a weak D call TRBD1 (5 bases). The germline gives CDR1 LGHDT, CDR2 YNNKEL (reference sequence). CDR3 size: 15 residues. Trimming took 2 bases from V and 2 from J, leaving 10 bases between them. The CDR3 reads CASSQSLQGNQPQHF. The CDR3 DNA sequence: TGTGCCAGCAGCCAAAGCTTACAGGGCAATCAGCCCCAGCATTTT.

This clone appeared once. The DNA for the CDR3 is TGTGCCAGCTCACGACAGGGGACAGCTAATGAAAAACTGTTTTTT. As protein: CASSRQGTANEKLFF. The chain combines TRBV18 with TRBJ1-4; TRBD1 matches at 8 bases. CDR3 length equals 15 residues. CDR1 and CDR2 (germline): KGHSH, LQKENI. V shed 4 bases and J 3 bases; nucleotides not matched to a gene: 4.

V is TRBV2 and J is TRBJ1-4; D remains ambiguous. Looked up from germline, CDR1 is SNHLY and CDR2 is FYNNEI. The V end lost 3 bases, the J end lost 0 bases, and 8 bases lay between the germline ends. CDR3 size: 15 residues. CDR3: CASSDLFATNEKLFF. DNA of the CDR3: TGTGCCAGCAGTGACTTATTTGCAACTAATGAAAAACTGTTTTTT.

The J gene is TRBJ1-2, the V gene TRBV6-5, with D unclear. The V and J ends lost 3 bases and 4 bases respectively, with 6 bases between them. CDR1 MNHEY and CDR2 SVGAGI come from the germline V gene. This CDR3 is built from 12 residues. CDR3 sequence (DNA): TGTGCCAGCAGTTATGGGCCCTATGGCTACACCTTC. Its protein is CASSYGPYGYTF.